The clone carrying this TCR beta chain came up a few times. Here immunoSEQ multiplex PCR was the method, and the copy in TCRdb shows in-frame clones only, minus some. The sample lists approximately 300,000 clones, approximately 86% occurring once. The data derive from a study of blood T cell repertoires in COVID-19. The age range of participants was 18 to 89 years, with residence in under 25 US areas. In assigning cohorts, the study relied on participant-reported clinical history. The ends lost 1 base at V and 5 bases at J; junction bases unmatched: 6. The CDR3 is 15 amino acids. Germline CDR1 is SGHRS and CDR2 is YFSETQ.

The TCR comes from a woman in her late teens or twenties who had recovered from COVID-19. Sequencing was done on a sample of PBMCs or T cells enriched from blood (not recorded which). The V gene is TRBV5-1, the J gene TRBJ2-7; 10 bases map to TRBD2. This chain's CDR3 is CASSLRASGGHEQYF. The DNA of the CDR3 is TGCGCCAGCAGCTTGAGGGCTAGCGGGGGCCACGAGCAGTACTTC.